Ten or more counts support the clone carrying this T cell receptor beta chain. The method for making cDNA was 5'RACE, and it used 10-nucleotide random UMIs. TCRdb passed the 5' RACE reads through MiXCR, listing each CDR3 protein once. Among 28,000 or so distinct CDR3 sequences listed, about 15% were seen once. The sample belongs to a study of neurological immune-mediated disorders. This CDR3 region has 14 residues. V was clipped by 4 bases and J by 8 bases; unmatched bases: 6. Germline V lookup: CDR1 SGHTA, CDR2 FQGNSA. The study used blood bank volunteers in Maryland, USA, as healthy controls. The rearrangement links TRBV7-2 to TRBJ2-1, with TRBD1 identical over 9 bases. This receptor was identified in a man aged 65 to 79 in good health. The sequencing sample was made of PBMCs. For the CDR3, the DNA is TGTGCCAGCAGCTCCGGGACAGGGTTTGATGAGCAGTTCTTC. Amino acid sequence: CASSSGTGFDEQFF. The whole variable domain, filled in from reference TRBV7-2 and TRBJ2-1, reads GAGVSQSPSNKVTEKGKDVELRCDPISGHTALYWYRQSLGQGLEFLIYFQGNSAPDKSGLPSDRFSAERTGGSVSTLTIQRTQQEDSAVYLCASSSGTGFDEQFFGPGTRLTVL.